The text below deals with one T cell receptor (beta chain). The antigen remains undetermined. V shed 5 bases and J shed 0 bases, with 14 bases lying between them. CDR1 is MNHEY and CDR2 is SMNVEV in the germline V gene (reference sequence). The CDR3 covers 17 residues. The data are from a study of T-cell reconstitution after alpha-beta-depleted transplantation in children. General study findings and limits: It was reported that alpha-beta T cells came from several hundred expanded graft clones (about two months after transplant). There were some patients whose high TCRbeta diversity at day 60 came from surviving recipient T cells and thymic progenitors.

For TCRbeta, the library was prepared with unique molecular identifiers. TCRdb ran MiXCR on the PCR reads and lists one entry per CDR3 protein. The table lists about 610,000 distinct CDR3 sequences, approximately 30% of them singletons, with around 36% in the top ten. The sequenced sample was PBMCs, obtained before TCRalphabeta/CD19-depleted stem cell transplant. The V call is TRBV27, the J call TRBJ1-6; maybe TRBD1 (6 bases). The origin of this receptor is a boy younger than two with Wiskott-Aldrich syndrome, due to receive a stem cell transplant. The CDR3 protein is CASSKWTASSYNSPLHF. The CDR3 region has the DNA TGTGCCAGCAGTAAATGGACAGCTAGCTCCTATAATTCACCCCTCCACTTT.